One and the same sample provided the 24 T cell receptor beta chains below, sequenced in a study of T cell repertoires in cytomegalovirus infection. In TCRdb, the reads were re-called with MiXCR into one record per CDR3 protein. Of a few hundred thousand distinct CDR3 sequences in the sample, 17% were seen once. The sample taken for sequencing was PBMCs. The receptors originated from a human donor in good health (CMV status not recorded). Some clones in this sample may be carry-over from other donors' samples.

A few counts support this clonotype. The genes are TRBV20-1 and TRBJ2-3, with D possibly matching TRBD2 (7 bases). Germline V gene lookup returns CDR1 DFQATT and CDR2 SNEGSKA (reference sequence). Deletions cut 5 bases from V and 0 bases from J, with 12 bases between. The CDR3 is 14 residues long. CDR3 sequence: CSAPGGLSTDTQYF. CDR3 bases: TGCAGTGCTCCCGGGGGGCTCAGCACAGATACGCAGTATTTT.

The CDR3 protein is CASGETSGGPLGTQYF. For the CDR3, the DNA is TGTGCCTCCGGCGAGACTAGCGGGGGTCCTCTTGGGACCCAGTACTTC. V usage is TRBV10-3 and J usage is TRBJ2-5; TRBD2 matches at 12 bases. The CDR3 covers 16 residues. Germline V gives CDR1 ENHRY, CDR2 SYGVKD. The ends lost 11 bases at V and 7 bases at J; junction bases unmatched: 17.

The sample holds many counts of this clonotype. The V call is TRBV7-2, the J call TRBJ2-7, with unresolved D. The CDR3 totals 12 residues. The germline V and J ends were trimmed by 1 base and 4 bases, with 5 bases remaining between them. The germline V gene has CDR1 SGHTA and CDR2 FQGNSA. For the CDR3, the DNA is TGTGCCAGCAGCTTAGGGCAATACGAGCAGTACTTC. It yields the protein CASSLGQYEQYF.

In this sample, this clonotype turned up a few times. The CDR3 nucleotides are TGTGCCAGCAGCTTCGGGACTACCGGCTCCTACGAGCAGTACTTC. Translation: CASSFGTTGSYEQYF. The V gene is TRBV28, the J gene TRBJ2-7; 7 bases map to TRBD2. Germline V gene data show CDR1 as MDHEN and CDR2 as SYDVKM. The CDR3 sequence is 15 residues long. The V segment lost 6 bases and the J segment 0 bases; nucleotides outside the gene matches: 8.

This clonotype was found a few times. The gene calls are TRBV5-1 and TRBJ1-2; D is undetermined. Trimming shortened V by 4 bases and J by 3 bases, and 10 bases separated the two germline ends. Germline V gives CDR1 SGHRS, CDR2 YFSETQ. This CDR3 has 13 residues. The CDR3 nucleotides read TGCGCCAGCAGCCTCGAGATTGACTATGGCTACACCTTC. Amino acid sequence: CASSLEIDYGYTF.

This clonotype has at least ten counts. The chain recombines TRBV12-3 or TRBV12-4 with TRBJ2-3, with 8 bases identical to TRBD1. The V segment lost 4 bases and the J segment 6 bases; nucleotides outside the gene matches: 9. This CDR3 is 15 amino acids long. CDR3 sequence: CASSSRGRGVDTQYF. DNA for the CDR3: TGTGCCAGCAGTTCCAGGGGGCGCGGGGTCGATACGCAGTATTTT.

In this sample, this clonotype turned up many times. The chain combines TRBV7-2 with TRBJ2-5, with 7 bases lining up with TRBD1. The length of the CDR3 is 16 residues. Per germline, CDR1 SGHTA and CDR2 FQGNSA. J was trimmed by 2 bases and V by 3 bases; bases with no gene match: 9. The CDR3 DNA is TGTGCCAGCAGCTTGTATCCGGGACAGTCACAAGAGACCCAGTACTTC. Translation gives CASSLYPGQSQETQYF. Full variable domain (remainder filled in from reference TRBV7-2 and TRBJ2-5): GAGVSQSPSNKVTEKGKDVELRCDPISGHTALYWYRQSLGQGLEFLIYFQGNSAPDKSGLPSDRFSAERTGGSVSTLTIQRTQQEDSAVYLCASSLYPGQSQETQYFGPGTRLLVL.

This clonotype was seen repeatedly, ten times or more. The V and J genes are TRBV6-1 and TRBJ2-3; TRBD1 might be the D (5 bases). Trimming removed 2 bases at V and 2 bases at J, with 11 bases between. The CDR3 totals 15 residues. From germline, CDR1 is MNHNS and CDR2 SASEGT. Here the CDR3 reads CASSEWAGNTDTQYF. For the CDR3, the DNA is TGTGCCAGCAGTGAATGGGCAGGGAACACAGATACGCAGTATTTT.

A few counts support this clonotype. CDR3 in DNA: TGTGCCACCAGCAGAGATACATCTCAGCCCCAGCATTTT. This sequence encodes CATSRDTSQPQHF. The chain has TRBV15 and TRBJ1-5, with no clear D. V lost 0 bases to trimming and J lost 6 bases, with 6 bases between them. Germline loops: CDR1 LNHNV, CDR2 YYDKDF (reference sequence). CDR3 length: 13 amino acids. Combining the CDR3 with reference TRBV15 and TRBJ1-5 gives the whole variable domain DAMVIQNPRYQVTQFGKPVTLSCSQTLNHNVMYWYQQKSSQAPKLLFHYYDKDFNNEADTPDNFQSRRPNTSFCFLDIRSPGLGDTAMYLCATSRDTSQPQHFGDGTRLSIL.

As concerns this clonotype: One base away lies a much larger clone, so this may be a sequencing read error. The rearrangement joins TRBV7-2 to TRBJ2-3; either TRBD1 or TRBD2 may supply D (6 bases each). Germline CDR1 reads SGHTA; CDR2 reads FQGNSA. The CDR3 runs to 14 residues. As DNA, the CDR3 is TGTGCCAGCAGCAGGGGGGCTCGCACAGATAGGCAGTATTTT. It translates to CASSRGARTDRQYF.

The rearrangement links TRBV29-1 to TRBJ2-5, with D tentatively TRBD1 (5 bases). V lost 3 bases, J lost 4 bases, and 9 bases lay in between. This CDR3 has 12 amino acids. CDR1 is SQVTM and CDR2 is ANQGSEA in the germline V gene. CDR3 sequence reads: CSVDSGLETQYF. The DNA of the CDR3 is TGCAGCGTTGATTCAGGGTTAGAGACCCAGTACTTC.

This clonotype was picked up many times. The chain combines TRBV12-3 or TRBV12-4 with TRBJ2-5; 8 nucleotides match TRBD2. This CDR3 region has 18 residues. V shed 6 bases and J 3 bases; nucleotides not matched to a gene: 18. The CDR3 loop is CASSYQPGLGGEEETQYF. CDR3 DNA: TGTGCCAGCAGCTACCAACCGGGACTAGGGGGGGAGGAAGAGACCCAGTACTTC.

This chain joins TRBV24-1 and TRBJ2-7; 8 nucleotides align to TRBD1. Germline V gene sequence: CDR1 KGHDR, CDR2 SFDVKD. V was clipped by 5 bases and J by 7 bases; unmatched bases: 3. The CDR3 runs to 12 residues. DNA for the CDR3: TGTGCCACCAGTGCGACAGGGGATGAGCAGTACTTC. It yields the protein CATSATGDEQYF.

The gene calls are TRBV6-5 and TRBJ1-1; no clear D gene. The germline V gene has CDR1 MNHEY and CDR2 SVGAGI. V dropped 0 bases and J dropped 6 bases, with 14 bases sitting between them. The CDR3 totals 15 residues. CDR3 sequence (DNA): TGTGCCAGCAGTTACTCCATTTCGATAGGCGCTGAAGCTTTCTTT. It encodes CASSYSISIGAEAFF.

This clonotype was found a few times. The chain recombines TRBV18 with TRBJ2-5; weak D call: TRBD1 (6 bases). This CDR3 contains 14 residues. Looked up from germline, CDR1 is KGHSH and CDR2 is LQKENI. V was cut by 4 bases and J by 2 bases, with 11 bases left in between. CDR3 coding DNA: TGTGCCAGCTCACAGCAGACAGGACAAGAGACCCAGTACTTC. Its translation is CASSQQTGQETQYF.

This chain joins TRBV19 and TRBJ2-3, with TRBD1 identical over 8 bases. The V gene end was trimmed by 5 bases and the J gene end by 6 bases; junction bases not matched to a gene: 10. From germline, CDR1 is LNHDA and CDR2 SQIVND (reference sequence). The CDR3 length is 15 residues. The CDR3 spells CASSPSGQAIDTQYF. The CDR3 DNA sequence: TGTGCCAGTAGTCCCTCGGGACAGGCGATCGATACGCAGTATTTT.

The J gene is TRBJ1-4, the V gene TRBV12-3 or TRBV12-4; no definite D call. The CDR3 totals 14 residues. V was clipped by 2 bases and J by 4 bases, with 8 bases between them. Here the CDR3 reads CASSLSEVNEKLFF. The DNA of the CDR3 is TGTGCCAGCAGTTTATCAGAAGTTAATGAAAAACTGTTTTTT.

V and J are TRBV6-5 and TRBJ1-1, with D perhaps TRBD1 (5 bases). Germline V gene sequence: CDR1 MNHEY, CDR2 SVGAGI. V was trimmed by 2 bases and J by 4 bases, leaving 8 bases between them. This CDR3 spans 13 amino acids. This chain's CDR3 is CASSYRDGTEAFF. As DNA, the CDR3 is TGTGCCAGCAGTTACCGGGACGGCACTGAAGCTTTCTTT.

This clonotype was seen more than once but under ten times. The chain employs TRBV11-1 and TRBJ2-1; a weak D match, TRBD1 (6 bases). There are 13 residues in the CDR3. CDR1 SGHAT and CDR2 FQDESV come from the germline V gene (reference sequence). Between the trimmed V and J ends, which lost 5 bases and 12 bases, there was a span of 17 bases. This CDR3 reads CASSTDSTMGQFF. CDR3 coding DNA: TGTGCCAGCAGCACGGACAGTACAATGGGGCAGTTCTTC.

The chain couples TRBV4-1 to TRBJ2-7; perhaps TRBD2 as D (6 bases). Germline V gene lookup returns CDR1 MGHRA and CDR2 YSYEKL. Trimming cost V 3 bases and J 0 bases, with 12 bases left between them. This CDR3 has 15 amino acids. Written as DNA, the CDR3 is TGCGCCAGCAGCCAGGGAAGGACTACCTCCTACGAGCAGTACTTC. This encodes CASSQGRTTSYEQYF.

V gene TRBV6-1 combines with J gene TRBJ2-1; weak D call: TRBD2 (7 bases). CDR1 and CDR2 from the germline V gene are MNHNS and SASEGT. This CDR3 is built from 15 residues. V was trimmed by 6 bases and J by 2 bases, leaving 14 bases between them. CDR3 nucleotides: TGTGCCAGCAGCCTGCTGGGGGGGCCCTACAATGAGCAGTTCTTC. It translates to CASSLLGGPYNEQFF.

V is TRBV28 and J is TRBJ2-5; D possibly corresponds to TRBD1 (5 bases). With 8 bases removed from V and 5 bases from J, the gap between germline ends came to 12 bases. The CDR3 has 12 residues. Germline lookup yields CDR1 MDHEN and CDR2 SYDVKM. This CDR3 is CASHNSGETQYF. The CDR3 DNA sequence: TGTGCCAGCCACAACTCAGGGGAGACCCAGTACTTC.

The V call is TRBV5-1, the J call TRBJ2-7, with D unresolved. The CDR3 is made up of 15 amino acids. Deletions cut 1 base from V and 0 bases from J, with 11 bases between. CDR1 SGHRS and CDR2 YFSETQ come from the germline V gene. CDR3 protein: CASSLNVGSSYEQYF. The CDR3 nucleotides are TGCGCCAGCAGCTTGAATGTCGGCAGCTCCTACGAGCAGTACTTC. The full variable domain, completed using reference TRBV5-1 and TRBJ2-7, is KAGVTQTPRYLIKTRGQQVTLSCSPISGHRSVSWYQQTPGQGLQFLFEYFSETQRNKGNFPGRFSGRQFSNSRSEMNVSTLELGDSALYLCASSLNVGSSYEQYFGPGTRLTVT.

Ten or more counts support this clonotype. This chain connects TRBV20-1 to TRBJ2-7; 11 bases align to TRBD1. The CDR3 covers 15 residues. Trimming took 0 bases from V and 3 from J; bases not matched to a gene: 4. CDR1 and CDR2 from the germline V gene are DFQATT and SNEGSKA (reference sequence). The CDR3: CSARDRTGGNYEQYF. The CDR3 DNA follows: TGCAGTGCTAGAGATAGGACAGGGGGCAACTACGAGCAGTACTTC.